A single count supports the clone carrying this TCR beta chain. Its antigen is unknown. The entry originates in a study of cytomegalovirus exposure and HLA in healthy donors. Study information: It was reported in a later analysis that the roughly 120 validation repertoires used the same platform as the 666 first-cohort repertoires. Overall study findings and caveats: Cytomegalovirus status was reportedly diagnosed by the classifier with high specificity and sensitivity. Altogether, 150 or so TCR beta chains were recorded as cytomegalovirus-associated.

Generated by immunoSEQ multiplex PCR, the TCRdb table keeps only in-frame clones and is missing some. The repertoire holds 150,000 to 200,000 clones, with roughly 77% as singletons. Separate from the 666-subject first cohort was the approximately 120-subject validation cohort, to which the donors belonged. The length of the CDR3 is 15 residues. In germline, CDR1 is SEHNR, CDR2 FQNEAQ (reference sequence). Trimming took off 1 base at V and 9 bases at J, with 16 bases between the two ends. The source material was PBMCs. The receptor comes from a woman aged 30 to 39 in good health and CMV-seronegative. The rearrangement links TRBV7-9 to TRBJ1-5; D uncertain. The CDR3 DNA reads TGTGCCAGCAGCTTAGATGCGGTTACGGTAGGGCCCCAGCATTTT. It specifies CASSLDAVTVGPQHF.